These T cell receptor beta chains were read from a single sample in a study of regulatory T cells in long-lasting Graves disease. In TCRdb, the multiplex PCR reads were re-called with MiXCR into one record per CDR3 protein. The sample carries under 500,000 distinct CDR3 sequences, about 20% recorded once. The starting material was peripheral blood mononuclear cells (PBMCs), obtained when the disease was refractory, from a patient treated with antithyroid drugs. The receptors here all came from a female donor with Graves disease. The CDR3 runs from the conserved cysteine through the conserved F or W. A D gene is named only where the DNA matches it firmly. Expanded clones get a size class; other rows say once, few or many, or leave the size out.

many	TRBV20-1	TRBJ2-7	NA	CSARDNTYEQYF	TGCAGTGCAAGGGACAACACCTACGAGCAGTACTTC
NA	TRBV4-3	TRBJ1-2	NA	CASSQDRHGYTF	TGCGCCAGCAGCCAAGACAGGCATGGCTACACCTTC
few	TRBV28	TRBJ1-2	NA	CASSFVTVNCGYTF	TGTGCCAGCAGTTTCGTGACGGTAAACTGTGGCTACACCTTC
many	TRBV7-8	TRBJ1-1	TRBD1	CASSLHLGQGVETEAFF	TGTGCCAGCAGCCTCCACCTGGGACAGGGGGTTGAGACTGAAGCTTTCTTT
NA	TRBV3-1	TRBJ2-1	NA	CASSQVARGRGWRDNEQFF	TGTGCCAGCAGCCAAGTGGCCCGGGGCAGGGGGTGGAGGGACAATGAGCAGTTCTTC
many	TRBV27	TRBJ2-7	NA	CASSSFTGYEQYF	TGTGCCAGCAGTTCATTTACTGGTTACGAGCAGTACTTC
NA	TRBV7-9	TRBJ2-7	NA	CASSLEGLVSYEQYF	TGTGCCAGCAGCTTAGAGGGTCTGGTGTCCTACGAGCAGTACTTC
few	TRBV20-1	TRBJ1-5	NA	CSARGGYSNQPQHF	TGCAGTGCTAGAGGCGGTTATAGCAATCAGCCCCAGCATTTT
few	TRBV5-4	TRBJ2-2	NA	CASSFWVTGELFF	TGTGCCAGCAGCTTTTGGGTCACCGGGGAGCTGTTTTTT
NA	TRBV11-1	TRBJ2-7	NA	CTSSYPGPHHEQYF	TGTACCAGCAGCTATCCGGGACCGCACCACGAGCAGTACTTC
many	TRBV27	TRBJ1-5	NA	CASSLRGKKGSNQPQHF	TGTGCCAGCAGTTTGAGGGGGAAGAAAGGAAGCAATCAGCCCCAGCATTTT
NA	TRBV10-3	TRBJ2-4	NA	CAIRSAGAGDIQYF	TGTGCCATCAGGTCCGCAGGGGCGGGGGACATTCAGTACTTC
few	TRBV2	TRBJ2-7	NA	CASRTRVSYEQYF	TGTGCCAGCCGAACCAGGGTCTCCTACGAGCAGTACTTC
NA	TRBV9	TRBJ2-5	NA	CASSVSSGQGETQYF	TGTGCCAGCAGCGTCAGTAGCGGACAAGGGGAGACCCAGTACTTC
few	TRBV2	TRBJ2-7	NA	CASSGLDRFSYEQYF	TGTGCCAGCAGTGGGCTGGACAGATTCTCCTACGAGCAGTACTTC
many	TRBV28	TRBJ2-2	NA	CASSLLLAENTGELFF	TGTGCCAGCAGTTTATTGTTAGCGGAGAACACCGGGGAGCTGTTTTTT
many	TRBV27	TRBJ1-1	NA	CASSLSGLSEAFF	TGTGCCAGCAGTTTATCGGGGTTATCTGAAGCTTTCTTT
few	TRBV27	TRBJ2-2	NA	CASSYGAATGELFF	TGTGCCAGCAGTTACGGGGCGGCGACCGGGGAGCTGTTTTTT
NA	TRBV19	TRBJ2-7	NA	CASSIFRIADNDYEQYF	TGTGCCAGTAGTATTTTCCGTATTGCCGACAACGACTACGAGCAGTACTTC
NA	TRBV24-1	TRBJ2-5	NA	CATREAGQETQYF	TGTGCCACCAGGGAGGCAGGACAAGAGACCCAGTACTTC
many	TRBV28	TRBJ2-7	NA	CASTSPRGTFSYEQYF	TGTGCCAGCACTTCCCCCCGCGGAACTTTCTCCTACGAGCAGTACTTC
many	TRBV5-5	TRBJ1-5	TRBD1	CASSPETGGNQPQHF	TGTGCCAGCAGCCCGGAAACAGGGGGCAATCAGCCCCAGCATTTT
NA	TRBV9	TRBJ2-5	NA	CASSVGGQRETQYF	TGTGCCAGCAGCGTAGGGGGGCAGCGGGAGACCCAGTACTTC
many	TRBV12-3/TRBV12-4	TRBJ2-7	NA	CASSQPGMSYEQYF	TGTGCCAGCAGCCAACCTGGGATGTCCTACGAGCAGTACTTC
NA	TRBV7-2	TRBJ2-1	TRBD2	CASSWRRGGNNEQFF	TGTGCCAGCAGCTGGCGACGGGGGGGGAACAATGAGCAGTTCTTC
NA	TRBV2	TRBJ2-7	TRBD1	CASRPTRDRGRVPPLLF	TGTGCCAGCAGGCCAACCCGGGACAGGGGGCGGGTCCCTCCTCTCCTATTC
many	TRBV18	TRBJ2-7	TRBD1	CASSPGGQGHEQYF	TGTGCCAGCTCACCGGGCGGACAGGGTCACGAGCAGTACTTC
many	TRBV2	TRBJ2-7	NA	CASTTGESSEQYF	TGTGCCAGCACTACGGGAGAGAGTTCCGAGCAGTACTTC
few	TRBV2	TRBJ2-2	NA	CASSAIQVPGELFF	TGTGCCAGCAGTGCCATCCAAGTCCCCGGGGAGCTGTTTTTT
many	TRBV20-1	TRBJ1-1	NA	CSATPGGETEAFF	TGCAGTGCTACACCGGGGGGGGAGACTGAAGCTTTCTTT
many	TRBV6-1	TRBJ2-7	NA	CASSFSGTYEQYF	TGTGCCAGCAGTTTCTCAGGGACCTACGAGCAGTACTTC
few	TRBV4-1	TRBJ2-7	NA	CASSQDLGYYEQYF	TGCGCCAGCAGCCAAGATCTTGGTTATTACGAGCAGTACTTC
NA	TRBV28	TRBJ1-5	TRBD1	CASGLTGAGQPQHF	TGTGCCAGCGGGTTGACAGGGGCGGGTCAGCCCCAGCATTTT
few	TRBV29-1	TRBJ2-7	NA	CSVAGLSSYEQYF	TGCAGCGTTGCGGGGCTGAGCTCCTACGAGCAGTACTTC
many	TRBV6-1	TRBJ1-2	NA	CASSEVLAGARSYTF	TGTGCCAGCAGTGAAGTGCTGGCAGGGGCGCGTAGCTACACCTTC
NA	TRBV12-3/TRBV12-4	TRBJ2-3	TRBD2	CASSFGTSGSDTQYF	TGTGCCAGCAGTTTCGGGACTAGCGGATCAGATACGCAGTATTTT
NA	TRBV6-2/TRBV6-3	TRBJ2-2	TRBD2	CATRLAGGIGELFF	TGTGCCACGAGACTAGCGGGAGGTATCGGGGAGCTGTTTTTT
few	TRBV6-2/TRBV6-3	TRBJ1-2	NA	CASSTRDGYTF	TGTGCCAGCAGCACCAGGGACGGCTACACCTTC
few	TRBV9	TRBJ1-1	TRBD1	CASSVRAGQGAGVNTEAFF	TGTGCCAGCAGCGTCCGAGCGGGACAGGGGGCTGGGGTGAACACTGAAGCTTTCTTT
NA	TRBV20-1	TRBJ1-4	NA	CSARALGGHQPQRVGKLFF	TGCAGTGCTAGGGCCTTAGGGGGACATCAGCCCCAGCGGGTTGGGAAACTGTTTTTT
many	TRBV11-2	TRBJ2-7	NA	CASRTDTGGPYEQYF	TGTGCCAGCAGGACGGACACCGGGGGGCCCTACGAGCAGTACTTC
many	TRBV7-9	TRBJ2-2	TRBD1	CASRPGQAGTGELFF	TGTGCCAGCAGGCCTGGACAGGCAGGCACCGGGGAGCTGTTTTTT
few	TRBV29-1	TRBJ2-5	NA	CSALPDRYQETQYF	TGCAGCGCCCTACCTGACAGGTACCAAGAGACCCAGTACTTC
few	TRBV20-1	TRBJ2-7	TRBD2	CSAKLDGGGAIGEQYF	TGCAGTGCAAAGTTAGATGGCGGGGGGGCTATAGGCGAGCAGTACTTC
many	TRBV6-2/TRBV6-3	TRBJ2-7	TRBD2	CASSYSWREAFSYEQYF	TGTGCCAGCAGTTACTCGTGGCGGGAGGCCTTCTCCTACGAGCAGTACTTC
NA	TRBV15	TRBJ2-7	NA	CATSQRGSGLLVYEQYF	TGTGCCACCAGCCAAAGGGGTTCGGGGCTTCTTGTTTACGAGCAGTACTTC
NA	TRBV9	TRBJ1-5	NA	CASSVGFVACQGHSNQPQHF	TGTGCCAGCAGCGTAGGTTTCGTTGCTTGTCAGGGGCATAGCAATCAGCCCCAGCATTTT
many	TRBV2	TRBJ2-2	NA	CATTGASRQTGELFF	TGTGCCACCACTGGGGCCTCCCGTCAGACCGGGGAGCTGTTTTTT
many	TRBV2	TRBJ1-2	TRBD1	CASSELGQGHGYTF	TGTGCCAGCAGTGAATTGGGACAGGGGCATGGCTACACCTTC
few	TRBV4-2	TRBJ2-7	TRBD2	CASSSGLANSYEQYF	TGTGCCAGCAGCTCAGGACTAGCGAACTCCTACGAGCAGTACTTC
few	TRBV27	TRBJ1-1	NA	CASSVAYMNTEAFF	TGTGCCAGCAGCGTGGCCTACATGAACACTGAAGCTTTCTTT
NA	TRBV20-1	TRBJ1-2	NA	CSARYVGGTNYGYTF	TGCAGTGCTAGGTACGTCGGCGGCACCAACTATGGCTACACCTTC
few	TRBV6-1	TRBJ1-2	TRBD1	CASSRTSDRAYYGYTF	TGTGCCAGCAGTAGGACCTCGGACAGGGCCTACTATGGCTACACCTTC
many	TRBV25-1	TRBJ1-4	NA	CASSEGEKLFF	TGTGCCAGCAGTGAAGGTGAAAAACTGTTTTTT
NA	TRBV20-1	TRBJ2-1	TRBD2	CSVGTSGRAFEQFF	TGCAGTGTGGGGACTAGCGGGAGGGCCTTTGAGCAGTTCTTC
many	TRBV6-5	TRBJ2-5	NA	CASSYSGQETQYF	TGTGCCAGCAGTTACTCGGGCCAAGAGACCCAGTACTTC